The rows below give T cell receptor beta chains drawn from one sample of a study of T cells after somatic rescue of genetic block. Generated by immunoSEQ multiplex PCR, the TCRdb table keeps only in-frame clones and is missing some. Among some 70,000 clones listed, approximately 90% were seen once. The sample consisted of peripheral blood mononuclear cells (PBMCs). The receptors come from a man aged 25-45 years. Each CDR3 is given with its conserved first and last residue. Each record gives: CDR3 DNA, CDR3 protein, D gene, V gene, clone size, J gene. D genes are given only for firm matches. Size is omitted from some rows. Given values are once, few, many or a class for expanded clones.

TGCGCCAGCAGCTCGGGGTATCAAAACACTGAAGCTTTCTTT CASSSGYQNTEAFF - TRBV5-1 - TRBJ1-1
TGTGCCAGTAGTATAGCCGGGGGCGGGGAGCTGTTTTTT CASSIAGGGELFF - TRBV19 - TRBJ2-2
TGTGCCAGCAATGACCCTGACAGGCAACCCTACGAGCAGTACTTC CASNDPDRQPYEQYF - TRBV19 few TRBJ2-7
TGTGCCAGCAGCCGCCCGAAACAGGGTTATACGCAGTATTTT CASSRPKQGYTQYF - TRBV7-6 - TRBJ2-3
TGTGCCTGGACCGGGACAGGGGGCAATCAGCCCCAGCATTTT CAWTGTGGNQPQHF TRBD1 TRBV30 - TRBJ1-5
TGTGCCAGCAGCCCCGGGGGAGGGAACGGGGAGCAGTACTTC CASSPGGGNGEQYF TRBD2 TRBV7-9 - TRBJ2-7
TGTGCCAGCAGTGTGGACAGCAACCTCTATGGCTACACCTTC CASSVDSNLYGYTF - TRBV6-1 - TRBJ1-2
TGTGCCAGCAGCTCCGGGCCGACAGGAAACACCATATATTTT CASSSGPTGNTIYF - TRBV7-9 - TRBJ1-3
TGTGCCAGCAGACCGAACGACAGGGGGGGTCTATATAATTCACCCCTCCACTTT CASRPNDRGGLYNSPLHF TRBD1 TRBV7-9 - TRBJ1-6
TGTGCCAGCAGCTACGTACAGGGGGCTAACACTGAAGCTTTCTTT CASSYVQGANTEAFF TRBD1 TRBV5-8 - TRBJ1-1
TGTGCCATCAGTCCCCTGGGGGACAGTCAGCCCCAGCATTTT CAISPLGDSQPQHF TRBD1 TRBV10-3 - TRBJ1-5
TGTGCCAGCTCACCGGAGGTGACTAATGAAAAACTGTTTTTT CASSPEVTNEKLFF - TRBV18 - TRBJ1-4
TGTGCCAGCAGCTCAAGACAGGGGGACACCGGGGAGCTGTTTTTT CASSSRQGDTGELFF TRBD1 TRBV6-5 once TRBJ2-2
TGCGCCAGCAGCTTGGACAGCCAAGGAGTGTATGGCTACACCTTC CASSLDSQGVYGYTF - TRBV5-1 - TRBJ1-2
TGTGCCAGCGGGGAGGAGCTTGCGGGGTATAATTCACCCCTCCACTTT CASGEELAGYNSPLHF - TRBV5-4 - TRBJ1-6
TGTGCCAGCAGTGAACTTGGTTACAGGGCGAATGAAAAACTGTTTTTT CASSELGYRANEKLFF - TRBV6-1 - TRBJ1-4
TGCGCCAGCAGCACCGAAGGGCGGACGCAGTATTTT CASSTEGRTQYF - TRBV5-1 - TRBJ2-3
TGTGCCAGCAGCTCGGGGGGTCGGAGCCTCGAGCAGTACTTC CASSSGGRSLEQYF TRBD2 TRBV5-6 - TRBJ2-7
TGTGCCAGCAGCCAGACAGGGGGGAAGGGGGCCAACGTCCTGACTTTC CASSQTGGKGANVLTF - TRBV21-1 once TRBJ2-6
TGTGCCAGTAGTTCCCGGATGGGTGAGCAGTTCTTC CASSSRMGEQFF - TRBV19 - TRBJ2-1
TGTGCCAGCAGCGTAGATGGGTATAGTGCGGACACTGAAGCTTTCTTT CASSVDGYSADTEAFF - TRBV9 - TRBJ1-1
TGTGCCAGCAGCCCGACACTGAACACCGGGGAGCTGTTTTTT CASSPTLNTGELFF - TRBV7-2 - TRBJ2-2
TGTGCCAGCAGCCCCGGGGGGGGGCGGGATCAGCCCCAGCATTTT CASSPGGGRDQPQHF - TRBV7-2 - TRBJ1-5
TGTGCCAGCAGCCCAGGGACAGGGCAAATGAACACTGAAGCTTTCTTT CASSPGTGQMNTEAFF TRBD1 TRBV5-6 - TRBJ1-1
TGTGCCAGCAGCGTAGAGTCCTCTGGGTTCGAGCAGTACTTC CASSVESSGFEQYF - TRBV9 - TRBJ2-7
TGTGCCAGTAGCCGCCCGGACTCACCGCCCCGTGGGAGGACCGTGGGTGCCCTCCACTTT CASSRPDSPPRGRTVGALHF - TRBV19 - TRBJ1-6
TGTGCCATCAGACAGGGTGGAGGCACAGATACGCAGTATTTT CAIRQGGGTDTQYF - TRBV10-3 once TRBJ2-3
TGTGCCAGCAGCCGACCGGTACAGGACTACAATGAGCAGTTCTTC CASSRPVQDYNEQFF - TRBV6-6 - TRBJ2-1
TGTGCCAGTAGTGCGGGGACATACTCCTACGAGCAGTACTTC CASSAGTYSYEQYF - TRBV19 - TRBJ2-7
TGTGCCAGCAGATACGACAGGGGGCGCCCCGGGGAGCTGTTTTTT CASRYDRGRPGELFF TRBD1 TRBV7-8 once TRBJ2-2
TGCGCCAGCAGTTCTCAGGGGGATGGAAAACTGTTTTTT CASSSQGDGKLFF TRBD1 TRBV10-1 - TRBJ1-4
TGTGCCAGCTCTGCGGGGTACGAGCAGTACTTC CASSAGYEQYF - TRBV28 - TRBJ2-7
TGTGCCAGCAGTCCCTCCGGGACTAGCGGCTACGAGCAGTACTTC CASSPSGTSGYEQYF TRBD2 TRBV27 once TRBJ2-7
TGCGCCAGCAGCCCTGGTAATGAGCAGTTCTTC CASSPGNEQFF - TRBV5-1 - TRBJ2-1
TGTGCCAGCAGTTTAACGGCCCCTCTCCGGGAAACAGATACGCAGTATTTT CASSLTAPLRETDTQYF - TRBV28 - TRBJ2-3
TGTGCTAGCAGCCCCGGACAGGTTTCCTACGAGCAGTACTTC CASSPGQVSYEQYF TRBD1 TRBV7-2 - TRBJ2-7
TGTGCCAGCAGCTTGATGGGTTGGTCGCTTAATGAAAAACTGTTTTTT CASSLMGWSLNEKLFF - TRBV5-5 - TRBJ1-4
TGTGCCAGCAGCTTAGCTCAGGACTACGAGCAGTACTTC CASSLAQDYEQYF - TRBV7-9 - TRBJ2-7
TGTGCCTGGGGACAGGGACCCAACACCGGGGAGCTGTTTTTT CAWGQGPNTGELFF TRBD1 TRBV30 once TRBJ2-2
TGTGCCAGCAGCTTATTAGGAGCAGACTACGAGCAGTACTTC CASSLLGADYEQYF - TRBV7-9 - TRBJ2-7
TGTGCCAGCAGCCCATCCGGTGGTAGCGGGGGGAGGACCCAGTACTTC CASSPSGGSGGRTQYF TRBD2 TRBV11-2 - TRBJ2-5
TGCGCCAGCAGCTTCTACTACAATGAGCAGTTCTTC CASSFYYNEQFF - TRBV5-1 - TRBJ2-1
TGTGCCAGCAGTAAGGACGGACCTGCGAACACCGGGGAGCTGTTTTTT CASSKDGPANTGELFF - TRBV2 - TRBJ2-2
TGTGCCAGCAGTTACAGTGTGGACAGGGGAGAATATGGCTACACCTTC CASSYSVDRGEYGYTF TRBD1 TRBV6-5 once TRBJ1-2
TGTGCCAGCAGCTTAGATTCCCCAGTTCAGCCCCAGCATTTT CASSLDSPVQPQHF - TRBV7-9 once TRBJ1-5